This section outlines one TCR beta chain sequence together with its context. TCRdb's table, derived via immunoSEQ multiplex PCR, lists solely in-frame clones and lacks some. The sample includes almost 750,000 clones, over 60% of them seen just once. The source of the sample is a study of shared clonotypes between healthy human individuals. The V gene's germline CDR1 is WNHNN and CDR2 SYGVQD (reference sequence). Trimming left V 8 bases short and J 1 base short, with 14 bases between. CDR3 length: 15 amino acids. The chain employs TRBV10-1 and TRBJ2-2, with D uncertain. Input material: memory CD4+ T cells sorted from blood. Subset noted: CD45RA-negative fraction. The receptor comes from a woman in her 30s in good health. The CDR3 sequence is CASGHSALNTGELFF. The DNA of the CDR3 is TGCGCCAGCGGTCATAGTGCCCTGAACACCGGGGAGCTGTTTTTT.